The T cell receptor (beta chain) under discussion was sequenced for a study of blood T cell repertoires in COVID-19. Study information: Some COVID-19 samples were acute and others convalescent; all came from the United States, Italy and Spain. T cells, B-cell-depleted T cells, or PBMCs supplied cDNA or gDNA.

The germline CDR1 and CDR2 sequences are LGHNT and FRNRAP. The CDR3 extends over 12 amino acids. The repertoire was sequenced with immunoSEQ multiplex PCR; TCRdb's copy has only in-frame clones and lacks some. The data contain about 43,000 clones, 87% of them singletons. This chain connects TRBV12-5 to TRBJ2-7, with D tentatively TRBD2 (7 bases). Source material: peripheral blood. The origin of this receptor is a man aged 60-69 years with active COVID-19. CDR3 sequence reads: CAKGGAGYEQYF. As DNA, the CDR3 is TGTGCCAAGGGGGGGGCAGGATACGAGCAGTACTTC.